This T cell receptor beta chain appears in the sequencing data of a study of cytomegalovirus exposure and HLA in healthy donors. The PCR used 60 Vbeta and 13 Jbeta primers. Assay: immunoSEQ multiplex PCR; the TCRdb copy retains only in-frame clones and omits some. This table holds around 180,000 clones, around 86% found once. The CDR3 sequence is 13 residues long. Germline V gene sequence: CDR1 SGHTA, CDR2 FQGNSA. Trimming took off 3 bases at V and 5 bases at J, with 10 bases between the two ends. Sequencing input: PBMCs. The receptor's source is a woman under 30 in good health and CMV-seronegative. V usage is TRBV7-2 and J usage is TRBJ2-5; D gene uncertain. DNA of the CDR3: TGTGCCAGCAGCTTGAGTAGTTTCGAGACCCAGTACTTC. It codes for CASSLSSFETQYF.